This T cell receptor beta chain emerged from a study of post-analysis software for immune sequencing data. The overall study: Relapsing-remitting, secondary progressive and progressive-relapsing multiple sclerosis courses were included.

Unique molecular identifiers tagged the TCR beta cDNA libraries. Each batch of roughly 0.95 to 10 million T cells produced around 460,000 cDNA molecules. MiXCR was run by TCRdb on the PCR reads, yielding one entry per CDR3 protein. This sample carries roughly 670,000 distinct CDR3 sequences, 55% to 60% of them seen once, and the ten largest clones take over 9%. Overall study results and limits: Compared with controls, patients showed significantly lower normalized Chao1 diversity. F measure grouped same-batch samples tightly together. A few TRBV segments, TRBV5-6, TRBV5-1 and TRBV20-1 among them, were found more frequent in patients than controls.

Germline CDR1 and CDR2: ENHRY and SYGVKD. The CDR3 sequence is 14 residues long. J lost 8 bases, V lost 5 bases, and 8 bases had no gene match. Only one count was recorded for this clonotype. Antigen unknown. The clonotype comes from a girl aged 2 to 9 with multiple sclerosis. The material sequenced was blood. The genes are TRBV10-3 and TRBJ2-1; 8 nucleotides line up with TRBD1. CDR3 loop: CAISPGQGAHEQFF. The CDR3 DNA reads TGTGCCATCAGTCCGGGGCAGGGGGCCCATGAGCAGTTCTTC.